This T cell receptor beta chain was sequenced for a study of blood T cell repertoires in COVID-19 (dated by TCRdb to the early 2020s). Study-wide context: Samples covering the acute and convalescent phases of COVID-19 were provided by collaborators in the United States, Italy and Spain. Where available, HLA class I and class II types were obtained from metadata supplied by the sample provider rather than from assay-based typing. The material from the prospective study consisted of cDNA or gDNA derived from T cells, B-cell-depleted T cells, or PBMCs. The dataset comprised deeply sampled blood TCRbeta repertoires from subjects exposed to, actively infected with, or recovered from COVID-19. The repertoires were released in a freely available public database intended as a resource for research on the immune response to SARS-CoV-2. Sample metadata almost always included a de-identified subject ID, COVID-19 status, age in years and sex. Samples came from the ongoing ImmuneRACE study (first 160 participants) plus 1,254 subjects from 6 global collaborators. General conclusions and limits of the study: The amount of clinical and demographic metadata varied by source and participant and was provided uncurated.

TCRbeta CDR3 regions were amplified from genomic DNA by means of the immunoSEQ Assay, a bias-controlled multiplex PCR. The original methods were these. The number of nucleated cells in each sample was estimated from the amplification of reference gene primers within the assay. Sequence reads were collapsed and filtered to measure the absolute abundance of every unique TCRbeta CDR3 rearrangement. For each sample, productive Simpson clonality was calculated as the square root of Simpson's diversity index over productive rearrangements. Imported from immuneACCESS, the table was reduced by TCRdb to in-frame sequences with V and J called. These copies leave out some clones; in studies compared against another copy, an unresolved V gene accounts for under half, and the cause of the remainder is not known. V and J calls and clone size are those listed in that table; D and trimming were worked out from the DNA. This sample is represented by 150,000 to 200,000 clones; 70% to 90% of them were singletons. The ten largest clones represent 9.8% of the sample.

This clone appeared once. This clone's antigen is unknown. Base qualities are missing; no much larger clone stands one base away. Collaborating institutions collected whole blood in K2EDTA tubes following their own protocols. For TCRbeta analysis, collaborator samples were shipped as frozen whole blood, as isolated PBMCs, or as DNA extracted from either sample type. Including the terminal cysteine and phenylalanine, the CDR3 comprises 16 residues. This entry keeps only the CDR3 DNA: 48 bases, framed from base 1. Sequences SGHNT (CDR1) and YYREEE (CDR2) are obtained from the germline V gene (reference sequence). V and J are trimmed by 4 bases and 0 bases, and the gene matches miss 6 bases of the junction.

Sequencing input: peripheral blood. The TCR originated in a woman aged 80 or over with acute or convalescent COVID-19. This receptor chain uses TRBV5-4 and TRBJ2-3; 9 central bases correspond to TRBD2. The CDR3 reads as follows: CASSRGGGLSTDTQYF. The nucleotide sequence reads as follows: TGTGCCAGCAGCCGCGGGGGGGGGCTTAGCACAGATACGCAGTATTTT.